This TCR beta chain was found in a study of blood T cell repertoires in COVID-19. Study as a whole: Both acute and convalescent COVID-19 samples were obtained from the United States, Italy and Spain. The analysed material was cDNA or gDNA that came from T cells, B-cell-depleted T cells, or PBMCs.

Original processing methods: Nucleated cell number was recorded as an estimate derived from reference gene primer amplification. The protocol was immunoSEQ multiplex PCR, while the TCRdb copy is restricted to in-frame clones and leaves out a portion. V and J calls plus clone size are reproduced from that table; the DNA served to infer D and trimming. The sample includes about 68,000 clones, approximately 81% of them seen just once. Germline CDR1 MNHNS, CDR2 SASEGT. Losses at the gene ends were 4 bases for V and 2 bases for J; bases not matched to a gene: 12. The CDR3 covers 19 residues. Sequencing input: peripheral blood. V is TRBV6-1 and J is TRBJ1-5; 12 nucleotides match TRBD1. This TCR was recovered from a middle-aged man with active COVID-19. CDR3 bases: TGTGCCAGCAGTGGAAGTCCGGGACAGGGGGCTCTGGGCAATCAGCCCCAGCATTTT. It specifies CASSGSPGQGALGNQPQHF.